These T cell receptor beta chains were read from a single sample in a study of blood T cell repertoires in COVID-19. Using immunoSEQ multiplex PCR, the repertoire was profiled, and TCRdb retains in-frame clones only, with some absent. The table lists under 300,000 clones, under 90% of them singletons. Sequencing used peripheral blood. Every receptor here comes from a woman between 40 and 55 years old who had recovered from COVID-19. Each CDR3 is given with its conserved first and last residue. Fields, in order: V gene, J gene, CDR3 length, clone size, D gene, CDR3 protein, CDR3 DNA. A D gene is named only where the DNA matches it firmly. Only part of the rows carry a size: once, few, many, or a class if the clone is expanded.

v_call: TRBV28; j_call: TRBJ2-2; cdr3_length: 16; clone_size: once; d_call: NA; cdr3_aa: CASSFLGWTNTGELFF; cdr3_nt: TGTGCCAGCAGTTTCTTGGGATGGACTAACACCGGGGAGCTGTTTTTT
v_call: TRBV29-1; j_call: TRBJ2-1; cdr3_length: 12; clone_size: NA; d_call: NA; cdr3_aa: CSVDRVLNEQFF; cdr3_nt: TGCAGCGTTGACAGGGTGCTCAATGAGCAGTTCTTC
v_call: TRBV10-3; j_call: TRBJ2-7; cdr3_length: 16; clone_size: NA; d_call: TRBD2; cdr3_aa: CAISDKSTGRTFEQYF; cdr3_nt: TGTGCCATCAGTGATAAATCGACCGGGAGGACCTTCGAGCAGTACTTC
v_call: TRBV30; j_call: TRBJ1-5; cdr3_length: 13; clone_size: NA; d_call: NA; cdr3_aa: CAWSGGRGQPQHF; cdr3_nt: TGTGCCTGGAGTGGGGGTAGGGGTCAGCCCCAGCATTTT
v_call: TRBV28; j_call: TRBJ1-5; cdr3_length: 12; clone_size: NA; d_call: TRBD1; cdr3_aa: CASSTGLEPQHF; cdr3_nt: TGTGCCAGCTCGACAGGGTTAGAGCCCCAGCATTTT
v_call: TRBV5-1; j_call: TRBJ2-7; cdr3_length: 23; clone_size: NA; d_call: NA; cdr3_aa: CASSWTLRRSTGALASVRFEQYF; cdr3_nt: TGCGCCAGCAGCTGGACCCTTCGTCGATCGACAGGGGCACTAGCGTCCGTACGGTTTGAGCAGTACTTC
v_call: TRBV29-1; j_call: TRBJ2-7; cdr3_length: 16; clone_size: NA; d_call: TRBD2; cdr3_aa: CSVEDDVASGTYEQYF; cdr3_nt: TGCAGCGTTGAAGACGATGTGGCTAGCGGGACCTACGAGCAGTACTTC
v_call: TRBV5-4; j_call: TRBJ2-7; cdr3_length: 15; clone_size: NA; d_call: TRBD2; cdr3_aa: CASSTPSGSSYEQYF; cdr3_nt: TGTGCCAGCAGCACCCCTAGCGGGAGCTCCTACGAGCAGTACTTC
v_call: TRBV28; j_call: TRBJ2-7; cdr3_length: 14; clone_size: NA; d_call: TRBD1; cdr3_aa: CASSLGTGPYEQYF; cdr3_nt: TGTGCCAGCAGTTTGGGGACAGGGCCCTACGAGCAGTACTTC
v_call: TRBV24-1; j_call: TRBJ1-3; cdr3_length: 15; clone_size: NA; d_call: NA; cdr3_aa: CATSDSRSSGNTIYF; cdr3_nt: TGTGCCACCAGTGATTCGAGGAGCTCTGGAAACACTATATATTTT
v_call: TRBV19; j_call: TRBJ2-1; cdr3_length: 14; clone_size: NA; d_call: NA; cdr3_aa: CASRLASRSDEQFF; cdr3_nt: TGTGCCAGCCGGTTAGCGAGCCGGAGCGATGAGCAGTTCTTC
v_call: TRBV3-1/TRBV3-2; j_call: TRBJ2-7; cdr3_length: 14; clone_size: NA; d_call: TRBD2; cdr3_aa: CASSLQGLVHEQYF; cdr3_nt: TGTGCCAGCAGCCTACAGGGACTAGTCCACGAGCAGTACTTC
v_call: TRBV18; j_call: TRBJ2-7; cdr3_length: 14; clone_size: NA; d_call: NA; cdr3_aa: CASSPLQDTPEQYF; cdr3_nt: TGTGCCAGCTCACCGCTACAGGACACTCCCGAGCAGTACTTC
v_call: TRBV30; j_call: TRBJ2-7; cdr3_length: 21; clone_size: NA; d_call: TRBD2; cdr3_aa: CAWGWGPDRGGRKSRSYEQYF; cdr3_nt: TGTGCCTGGGGATGGGGACCTGATAGGGGAGGGCGGAAGTCTCGCTCCTACGAGCAGTACTTC
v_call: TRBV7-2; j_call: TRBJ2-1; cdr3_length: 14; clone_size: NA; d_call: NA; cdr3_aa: CASSLEYSYNEQFF; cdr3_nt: TGTGCCAGCAGCTTAGAGTACAGCTACAATGAGCAGTTCTTC
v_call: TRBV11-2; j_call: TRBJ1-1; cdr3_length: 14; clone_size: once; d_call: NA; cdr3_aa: CASSYNERGTEAFF; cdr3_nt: TGTGCCAGCAGCTACAACGAAAGAGGCACTGAAGCTTTCTTT
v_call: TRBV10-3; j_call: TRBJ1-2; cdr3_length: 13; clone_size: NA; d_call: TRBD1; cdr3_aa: CAISRTGGDGYTF; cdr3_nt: TGTGCCATCAGTCGGACAGGGGGCGATGGCTACACCTTC
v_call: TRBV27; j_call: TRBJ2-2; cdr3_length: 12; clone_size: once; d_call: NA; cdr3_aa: CATRDYTGELFF; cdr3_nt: TGTGCCACCAGGGACTACACCGGGGAGCTGTTTTTT
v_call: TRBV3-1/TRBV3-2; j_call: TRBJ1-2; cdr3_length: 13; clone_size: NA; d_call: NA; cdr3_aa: CASSHGGGNGYTF; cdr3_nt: TGTGCCAGCAGTCACGGGGGTGGGAATGGCTACACCTTC
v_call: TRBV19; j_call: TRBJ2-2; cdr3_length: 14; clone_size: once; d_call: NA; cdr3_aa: CASTGSLGTGELFF; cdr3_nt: TGTGCCAGTACCGGGTCTCTGGGTACCGGGGAGCTGTTTTTT
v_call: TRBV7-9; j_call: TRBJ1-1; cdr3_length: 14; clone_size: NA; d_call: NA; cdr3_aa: CASSFQAAGDEAFF; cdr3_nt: TGTGCCAGCAGCTTTCAGGCGGCGGGGGATGAAGCTTTCTTT
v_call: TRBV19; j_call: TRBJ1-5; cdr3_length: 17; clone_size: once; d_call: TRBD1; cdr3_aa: CASSGLPRTGSNQPQHF; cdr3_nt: TGTGCCAGTAGTGGCCTCCCCCGGACAGGGAGCAATCAGCCCCAGCATTTT
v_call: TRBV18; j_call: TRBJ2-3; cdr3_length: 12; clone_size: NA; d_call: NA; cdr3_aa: CASSPPSDTQYF; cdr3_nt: TGTGCCAGCTCACCACCCTCAGATACGCAGTATTTT